Each of the 9 T cell receptor beta chains below was sequenced from the same sample in a study of Graves' ophthalmopathy and Graves' hyperthyroidism. RNA transcripts were the source from which TCR beta CDR3 regions were amplified. After a first-round RT-PCR with HTBI primers, a second-round multiplex PCR was run. TCRdb reprocessed the multiplex PCR reads with MiXCR, giving one entry per CDR3 protein. This table has some 750,000 distinct CDR3 sequences, 35% to 50% appearing once. Sequences were obtained from peripheral blood. The source of these receptors is an adult man with Graves' ophthalmopathy.

The V call is TRBV7-2, the J call TRBJ1-6; D ambiguous. Trimming took off 11 bases at V and 0 bases at J, with 8 bases between the two ends. This CDR3 has 13 residues. The germline V gene encodes CDR1 SGHTA and CDR2 FQGNSA. CDR3 sequence reads: CAARSSYNSPLHF. The CDR3 DNA follows: TGTGCCGCAAGGAGCTCCTATAATTCACCCCTCCACTTT.

This sequence joins TRBV15 and TRBJ1-2, with TRBD1 matching 9 bases. Unmatched junction bases numbered 2, after V lost 1 base and J lost 2 bases. Germline V gene lookup returns CDR1 LNHNV and CDR2 YYDKDF (reference sequence). CDR3 size: 15 residues. The DNA of the CDR3 is TGTGCCACCAGCAGAGGGACAGGGGCGAACTATGGCTACACCTTC. Translating it yields CATSRGTGANYGYTF.

This chain joins TRBV2 and TRBJ1-2; 9 nucleotides match TRBD1. Germline lookup yields CDR1 SNHLY and CDR2 FYNNEI. After removal of 6 bases from V and 4 bases from J, the junction contained 3 bases not matched to a gene. The CDR3 loop spans 13 amino acids. The CDR3 DNA sequence: TGTGCCAGCAGGACAGGGGGTGGCTATGGCTACACCTTC. As protein: CASRTGGGYGYTF.

This clonotype was seen at least ten times. The chain employs TRBV20-1 and TRBJ1-5; D gene uncertain. The germline gives CDR1 DFQATT, CDR2 SNEGSKA (reference sequence). Trimming cost V 1 base and J 4 bases, with 8 bases left between them. This CDR3 is built from 13 residues. The CDR3: CSARASGNQPQHF. CDR3 DNA: TGCAGTGCTAGAGCTTCTGGGAATCAGCCCCAGCATTTT.

Ten or more counts support this clonotype. V is TRBV6-6 and J is TRBJ1-1, with 8 bases matching TRBD1. J was trimmed by 4 bases and V by 5 bases; bases with no gene match: 6. Germline V lookup: CDR1 MNHNY, CDR2 SVGAGI (reference sequence). The CDR3 has 14 amino acids. The chain's CDR3 is CASSVDRATTEAFF. CDR3 nucleotide sequence: TGTGCCAGCAGTGTGGACAGGGCTACCACTGAAGCTTTCTTT.

Worth noting for this clonotype: A much more abundant neighbour one base away suggests this may be a read error. This sequence joins TRBV7-3 and TRBJ2-2; TRBD1 aligns across 7 bases. The CDR3 covers 13 residues. Germline V gene lookup returns CDR1 SGHTA and CDR2 FQGTGA. The CDR3 nucleotides are TGTGCCAGCAGACAGGGGTCCGCCGGGGAGCCGTTTTTT. Translated, it gives CASRQGSAGEPFF.

About this clonotype itself: A much larger clone is a single base away; this may be a read error. The V gene is TRBV19, the J gene TRBJ1-5; D uncertain. This CDR3 region has 13 residues. CDR1 is LNHDA, CDR2 SQIVND, per germline (reference sequence). Trimming pared 7 bases from V and 5 bases from J, leaving 12 bases between. The CDR3 sequence: CASMGSAHQPQHF. The CDR3 nucleotides read TGTGCCAGTATGGGCAGTGCGCATCAGCCCCAGCATTTT.

This clonotype was picked up a small number of times. The DNA of the CDR3 is TGTGCCAGCAGTGAGATTTCTTATAGCAATCAGCCCCAGCATTTT. This encodes CASSEISYSNQPQHF. J is TRBJ1-5 and V is TRBV2; the D is unclear. CDR1 SNHLY and CDR2 FYNNEI come from the germline V gene. The CDR3 runs to 15 residues. The V end was cut by 3 bases, the J end by 0 bases, with 9 bases between.

The J gene is TRBJ1-4, the V gene TRBV25-1; 7 bases match TRBD1. The CDR3 runs to 15 residues. Unmatched junction bases numbered 6, after V lost 3 bases and J lost 5 bases. Per the germline V gene, CDR1 is MGHDK and CDR2 is SYGVNS. The CDR3 loop reads CASSDRKGANEKLFF. CDR3 sequence (DNA): TGTGCCAGCAGTGACCGTAAGGGGGCGAATGAAAAACTGTTTTTT.